This TCR beta chain stems from a study of T cell repertoires in cytomegalovirus infection. Across the whole study: Public TCR beta signatures were indicative of both CMV infection and a matching HLA type. Study findings and constraints: Cumulated frequencies of public TCR beta families served to identify carriers of CMV plus the relevant HLA. Within the response measured ex vivo, HLA-C-restricted CMV-specific TCR beta clonotypes were dominant.

Of note for this clonotype: Its antigen is not identified.

CDR1 and CDR2 from the germline V gene are MNHNS and SASEGT. The CDR3 runs to 13 residues. V was pared by 7 bases and J by 7 bases, with 6 bases of the junction left unmatched. A single record per CDR3 protein comes from TCRdb applying MiXCR to the reads. The repertoire holds 750,000 to 900,000 distinct CDR3 sequences, with about 29% as singletons. The sequence came from a human donor in good health (CMV status not recorded). Some clones in this sample may be carry-over from other donors' samples. Sample: cultured CD8+ T cells from PBMCs, taken from culture after CMV antigen stimulation. The rearrangement uses TRBV6-1 and TRBJ1-4; the match to TRBD1 covers 7 bases. CDR3 in DNA: TGTGCCAGCACTCGACAGGGTAGTGAAAAACTGTTTTTT. This encodes CASTRQGSEKLFF.